The 5 T cell receptor beta chains below all came from one sample that was sequenced in a study of T-cell memory formation after mild COVID-19. TCRdb independently ran MiXCR on the 5' RACE reads; one entry per CDR3 protein. The table lists about 140,000 distinct CDR3 sequences, more than 13% of them singletons. The specimen sequenced was PBMCs or a T cell subset sorted from them (not recorded which). Receptors were obtained from an adult woman who had mild COVID-19 (a few samples of this study predate the infection). Cell type and time point are not known.

This clonotype was counted between two and nine times. This chain joins TRBV4-3 and TRBJ2-1; 7 bases map to TRBD2. In germline, CDR1 is LGHNA, CDR2 YSLEER. V was pared by 3 bases and J by 2 bases, with 7 bases of the junction left unmatched. The CDR3 covers 16 residues. The CDR3 is CASSQILAEAYNEQFF. The DNA for the CDR3 is TGCGCCAGCAGCCAGATCCTAGCGGAGGCCTACAATGAGCAGTTCTTC.

The chain uses TRBV12-3 or TRBV12-4 and TRBJ2-7; 8 positions match TRBD1. With 7 bases clipped from V and 2 bases from J, the junction kept 10 bases outside the gene matches. This CDR3 is 15 amino acids long. Written as DNA, the CDR3 is TGTGCCAGCACTCCTTGGACAGGGTCCACCTACGAGCAGTACTTC. This encodes CASTPWTGSTYEQYF.

J is TRBJ2-1 and V is TRBV24-1; D is undetermined. Trimming took 2 bases from V and 4 from J, leaving 11 bases between them. CDR1 is KGHDR and CDR2 is SFDVKD in the germline V gene. The CDR3 has 15 residues. The CDR3 here is CATSDSTDSYNEQFF. The CDR3 coding sequence is TGTGCCACCAGTGATTCCACCGACTCGTACAATGAGCAGTTCTTC.

J is TRBJ1-2 and V is TRBV7-3; 9 nucleotides line up with TRBD1. The CDR3 consists of 20 residues. The V gene's germline CDR1 is SGHTA and CDR2 FQGTGA. The V segment lost 5 bases and the J segment 0 bases; nucleotides outside the gene matches: 19. This CDR3 reads CASSPNAGTGRTIANYGYTF. The CDR3 DNA sequence: TGTGCCAGCAGCCCCAATGCCGGGACAGGGAGGACCATAGCTAACTATGGCTACACCTTC.

This clonotype showed up just a few times. The junction and the germline gene differ at one end; a read error may be behind it. CDR3 nucleotides: TGTGCTAGCAGCTTAGGACCGTATGACGAAGCTTTCTTT. Encoded protein: CASSLGPYDEAFF. This sequence joins TRBV7-7 and TRBJ1-1; D unclear. CDR3 length: 13 residues. CDR1 is SSHAT and CDR2 is FNYEAQ in the germline V gene (reference sequence).